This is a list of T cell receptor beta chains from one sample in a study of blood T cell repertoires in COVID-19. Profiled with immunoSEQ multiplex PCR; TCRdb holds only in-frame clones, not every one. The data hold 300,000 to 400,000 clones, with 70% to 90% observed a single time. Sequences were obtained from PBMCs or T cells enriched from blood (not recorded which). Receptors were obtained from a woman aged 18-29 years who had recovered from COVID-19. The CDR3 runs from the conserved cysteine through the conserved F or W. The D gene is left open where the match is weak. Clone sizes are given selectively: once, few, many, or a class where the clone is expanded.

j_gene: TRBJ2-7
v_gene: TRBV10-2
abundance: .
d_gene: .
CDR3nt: TGCGCCAGCAGTGAGGCGGGCCAAGGGTACGAGCAGTACTTC
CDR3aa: CASSEAGQGYEQYF

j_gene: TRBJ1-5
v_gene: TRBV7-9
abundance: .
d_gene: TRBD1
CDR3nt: TGTGCCAGCAGCTCAGGGGGCGGTCAGCCCCAGCATTTT
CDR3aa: CASSSGGGQPQHF

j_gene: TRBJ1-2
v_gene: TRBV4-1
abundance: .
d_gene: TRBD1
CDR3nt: TGCGCCAGCAGCCACCCATTGCGAGGGGGCGGGGGCTACACCTTC
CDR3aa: CASSHPLRGGGGYTF

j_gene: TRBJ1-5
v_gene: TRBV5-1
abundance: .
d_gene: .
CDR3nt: TGCGCCAGCAGCTTGACAGGGAACCAAAATCAGCCCCAGCATTTT
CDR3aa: CASSLTGNQNQPQHF

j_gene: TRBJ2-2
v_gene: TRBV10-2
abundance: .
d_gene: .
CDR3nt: TGCGCCAGCAGCGACGGGACACCGAACACCGGGGAGCTGTTTTTT
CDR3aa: CASSDGTPNTGELFF

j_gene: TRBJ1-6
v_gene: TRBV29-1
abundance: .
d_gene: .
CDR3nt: TGCAGCGTTGTTGAGTTGCCCAATTCACCCCTCCACTTT
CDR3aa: CSVVELPNSPLHF

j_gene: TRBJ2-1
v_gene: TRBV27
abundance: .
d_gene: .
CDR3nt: TGTGCCAGCAGTTCCTCGCCGTGGAGGCTCTACAATGAGCAGTTCTTC
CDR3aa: CASSSSPWRLYNEQFF

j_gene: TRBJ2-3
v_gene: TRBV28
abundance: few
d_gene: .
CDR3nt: TGTGCCAGCAGTTACGGCGGCGCCCTTACTAGCACAGATACGCAGTATTTT
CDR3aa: CASSYGGALTSTDTQYF

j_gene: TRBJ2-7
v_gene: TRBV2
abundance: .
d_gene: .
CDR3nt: TGTGCCAGCAGTCAACAGGGTTACGAGCAGTACTTC
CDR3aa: CASSQQGYEQYF

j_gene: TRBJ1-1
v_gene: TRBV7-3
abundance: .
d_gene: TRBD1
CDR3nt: TGTGCCAGCAGCCGAGGGACAGTTAACACTGAAGCTTTCTTT
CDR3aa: CASSRGTVNTEAFF

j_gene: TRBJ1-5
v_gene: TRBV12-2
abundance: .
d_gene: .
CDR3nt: TGTGCAAGTCGCTCCCGCCGAGTTAGCAATCAGCCCCAGCATTTT
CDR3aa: CASRSRRVSNQPQHF

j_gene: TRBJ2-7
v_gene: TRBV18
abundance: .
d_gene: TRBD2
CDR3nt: TGTGCCAGCTCACCAGTAGCGGGGGAGTCGTCCGAGCAGTACTTC
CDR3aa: CASSPVAGESSEQYF

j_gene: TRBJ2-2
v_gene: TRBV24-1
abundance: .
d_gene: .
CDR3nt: TGTGCCACCAGTGAACAGGGAATCGGGGAGCTGTTTTTT
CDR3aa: CATSEQGIGELFF

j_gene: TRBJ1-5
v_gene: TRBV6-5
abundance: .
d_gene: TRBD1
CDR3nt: TGTGCCAGCAGTCAGACAGGGGACCAGCCCCAGCATTTT
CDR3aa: CASSQTGDQPQHF

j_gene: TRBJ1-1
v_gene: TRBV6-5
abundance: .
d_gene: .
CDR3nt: TGTGCCAGCAGGTGGGGGGGAGGAACTGAAGCTTTCTTT
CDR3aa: CASRWGGGTEAFF

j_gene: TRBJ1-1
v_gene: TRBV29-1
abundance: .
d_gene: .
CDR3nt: TGCAGCGTTGAGGAGGGTGGCACTGAAGCTTTCTTT
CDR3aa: CSVEEGGTEAFF

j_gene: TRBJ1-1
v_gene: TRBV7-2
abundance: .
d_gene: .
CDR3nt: TGTGCCAGCAGCTTAGTGGGCAGGGGATCGGTAGCTTTCTTT
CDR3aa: CASSLVGRGSVAFF

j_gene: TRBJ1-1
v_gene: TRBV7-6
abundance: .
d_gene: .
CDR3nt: TGTGCCAGCAGCCGATTAGACGCGGGGGGCTCAAACACTGAAGCTTTCTTT
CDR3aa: CASSRLDAGGSNTEAFF

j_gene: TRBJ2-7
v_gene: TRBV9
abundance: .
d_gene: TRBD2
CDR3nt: TGTGCCCACCCCTGCGGGCGGGGGACTTTACCTCGAACCTCCTACGAGCAGTACTTC
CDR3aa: CAHPCGRGTLPRTSYEQYF

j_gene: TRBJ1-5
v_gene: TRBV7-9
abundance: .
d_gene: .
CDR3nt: TGTGCCAGCAGCCCAACATTTGATCAGCCCCAGCATTTT
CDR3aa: CASSPTFDQPQHF

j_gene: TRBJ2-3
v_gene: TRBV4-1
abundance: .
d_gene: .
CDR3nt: TGCGCCAGCAGCCAAGGCAGGGCGGGGGCGTTCACAGATACGCAGTATTTT
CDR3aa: CASSQGRAGAFTDTQYF

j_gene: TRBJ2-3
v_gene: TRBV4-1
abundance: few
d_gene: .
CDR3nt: TGCGCCAGCAGCCAAAGCCCGATTAGCACAGATACGCAGTATTTT
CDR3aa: CASSQSPISTDTQYF

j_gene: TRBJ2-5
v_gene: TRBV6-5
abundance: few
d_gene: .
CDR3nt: TGTGCCAGCACCCACCCGGCAGGGGAGACCCAGTACTTC
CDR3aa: CASTHPAGETQYF

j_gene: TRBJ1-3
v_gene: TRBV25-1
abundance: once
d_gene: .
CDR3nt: TGTGCCAGCAGTGTTGGACAATTCTCTGGAAACACCATATATTTT
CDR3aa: CASSVGQFSGNTIYF

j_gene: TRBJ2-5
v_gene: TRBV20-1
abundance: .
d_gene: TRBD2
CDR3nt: TGCAGTGCTAGTGGAGCTAGCGGGGGCCGGCAAGAGACCCAGTACTTC
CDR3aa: CSASGASGGRQETQYF

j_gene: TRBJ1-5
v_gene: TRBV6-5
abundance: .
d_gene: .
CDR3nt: TGTGCCAGCAGTCAACAGGGAAATCAGCCCCAGCATTTT
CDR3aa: CASSQQGNQPQHF

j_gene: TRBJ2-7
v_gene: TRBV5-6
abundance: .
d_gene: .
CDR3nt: TGTGCCAGCAGCTCCAGGGTGGGCGAGCAGTACTTC
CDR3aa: CASSSRVGEQYF

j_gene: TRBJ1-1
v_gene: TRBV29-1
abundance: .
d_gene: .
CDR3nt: TGCAGCGGTACACAGGGGAACACTGAAGCTTTCTTT
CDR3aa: CSGTQGNTEAFF

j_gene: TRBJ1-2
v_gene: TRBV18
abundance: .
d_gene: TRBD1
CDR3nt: TGTGCCAGCTCCCCCGGACAGGGGGCCTTGTATGGCTACACCTTC
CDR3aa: CASSPGQGALYGYTF

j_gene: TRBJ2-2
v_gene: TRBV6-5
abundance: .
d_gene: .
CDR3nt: TGTGCCAGCACCCCCCGGGCAGGGGCCACCGGGGAGCTGTTTTTT
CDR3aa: CASTPRAGATGELFF

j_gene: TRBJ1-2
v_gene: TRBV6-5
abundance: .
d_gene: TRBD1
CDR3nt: TGTGCCAGCAGTCGACAGGGAGTCTATGGCTACACCTTC
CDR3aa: CASSRQGVYGYTF

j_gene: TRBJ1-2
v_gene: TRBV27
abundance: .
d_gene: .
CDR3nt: TGTGCCAGCAGTTTATTAGGCGGTGGGGCCTATGGCTACACCTTC
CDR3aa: CASSLLGGGAYGYTF

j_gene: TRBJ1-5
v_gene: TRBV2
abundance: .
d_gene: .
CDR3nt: TGTGCCAGCAGGGAATCTACCGCAAACCAGCCCCAGCATTTT
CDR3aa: CASRESTANQPQHF

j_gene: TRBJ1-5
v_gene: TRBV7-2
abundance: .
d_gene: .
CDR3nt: TGTGCCAGCAGCCTTCGACAGGCCTTGTACAATCAGCCCCAGCATTTT
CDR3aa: CASSLRQALYNQPQHF

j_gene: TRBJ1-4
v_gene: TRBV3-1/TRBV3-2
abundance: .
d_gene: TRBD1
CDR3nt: TGTGCCAGCAGCCAAGATCGACAGGGAACTAATGAAAAACTGTTTTTT
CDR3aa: CASSQDRQGTNEKLFF

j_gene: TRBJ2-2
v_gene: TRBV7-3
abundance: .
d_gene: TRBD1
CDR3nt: TGTGCCAGCAGCCTAACAGGGGGATCGGTCGCCGGGGAGCTGTTTTTT
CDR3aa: CASSLTGGSVAGELFF

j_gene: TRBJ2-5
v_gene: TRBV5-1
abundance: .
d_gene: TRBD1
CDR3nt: TGCGCCAGCAGCCCCCGGGACAGACAAGAGACCCAGTACTTC
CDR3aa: CASSPRDRQETQYF

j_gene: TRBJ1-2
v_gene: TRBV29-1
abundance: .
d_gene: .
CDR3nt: TGCAGCGTTGATGAGGGGCCCGGCAGGGGAATTTCTGGCTATGGCTACACCTTC
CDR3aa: CSVDEGPGRGISGYGYTF

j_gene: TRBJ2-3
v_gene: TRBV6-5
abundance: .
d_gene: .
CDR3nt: TGTGCCAGCACTCAGGGGACAGATACGCAGTATTTT
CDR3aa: CASTQGTDTQYF

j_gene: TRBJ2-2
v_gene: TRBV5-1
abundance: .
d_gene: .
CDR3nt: TGCGCCAGCACCCTGGAAGGGGCCTTACTACTCGCGAACACCGGGGAGCTGTTTTTT
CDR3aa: CASTLEGALLLANTGELFF

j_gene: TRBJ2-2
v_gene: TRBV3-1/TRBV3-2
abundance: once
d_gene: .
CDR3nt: TGTGCCAGCAGCTACGGGGTTACAAACACCGGGGAGCTGTTTTTT
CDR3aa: CASSYGVTNTGELFF

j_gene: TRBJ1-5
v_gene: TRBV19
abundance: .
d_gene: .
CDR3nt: TGTGCCAGTAGTATCCCCCTCGACAGGAGCAATCAGCCCCAGCATTTT
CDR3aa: CASSIPLDRSNQPQHF

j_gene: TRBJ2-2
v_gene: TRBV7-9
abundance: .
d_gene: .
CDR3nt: TGTGCCAGCAGCGCCCAGGGTCCTCAGGGGGAGCTGTTTTTT
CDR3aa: CASSAQGPQGELFF

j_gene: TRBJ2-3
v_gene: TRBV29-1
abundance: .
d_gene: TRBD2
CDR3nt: TGCAGCGCCGGAGGCGGGGGGGAAGCAGATACGCAGTATTTT
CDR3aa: CSAGGGGEADTQYF

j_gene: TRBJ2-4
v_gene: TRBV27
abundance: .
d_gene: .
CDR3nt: TGTGCCAGCAGTCCTCTCACCGTAAGCTACAAAAACATTCAGTACTTC
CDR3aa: CASSPLTVSYKNIQYF